The entry below describes one T cell receptor (beta chain). What antigen it recognizes has not been identified. No much larger clonotype is one base removed from it; base qualities were not supplied. To prepare the library, 5' RACE was applied. The run used an Illumina HiSeq 2000. Template switching introduced a universal primer binding site; the final cDNA contained a unique molecular identifier, enabling accurate counting of TCR cDNA molecules. Specific primers in the conserved constant-segment region were used to synthesize first-strand cDNA for TCR alpha and beta chains. Each cDNA library was double barcoded, with a SMART-Mk sample barcode plus Illumina barcodes, to control for contamination. Two successive PCR steps introduced TruSeq adapter sequences along with Illumina sample barcodes. TCR alpha and beta cDNA libraries were sequenced on the Illumina HiSeq platform with custom primers. In the original analysis: Raw reads were processed with MiGEC to extract unique molecular identifiers, and MiXCR was used to determine CDR3 positions. For each individual, recombination models were inferred using an EM algorithm with the repgenHMM and IGoR tools. The analysis of shared clonotypes was done with the tcR package in R, with sharing normalized by the product of cloneset sizes. Out-of-frame nonproductive sequences were analyzed to study raw recombination free of thymic and clonal selection effects. TCRdb redid the processing of the public reads, applying fastp at Q25 and MiXCR, and retained in-frame beta chains. Entries that share a CDR3 protein sequence are merged under the most common genes and DNA. The authors' filters were not applied to this entry. Within this sample are 650,000 to 800,000 distinct CDR3 sequences, with about 9.4% of them counted one time only. Approximately 0.94% of the sample is taken by the ten largest.

These data come from a study of identical twins (dated by TCRdb to about 2016). As for the study more broadly: To test whether fetal clonotypes persist, this study deep-sequenced TCR alpha and beta repertoires from monozygotic twins, from unrelated adults of various ages, and from cord blood. To rule out contamination, replicate twin experiments were performed at different times with different library preparation protocols. Broad study findings and their caveats: Because the same donors could not be followed over many years, the conclusions depended on cross-sectional statistical analysis. Fewer insertions were carried by abundant cord blood beta clonotypes; a weaker similar trend was observed in young adult naive repertoires, while no such trend was observed in memory repertoires. In monozygotic twins, recombination models systematically underestimated out-of-frame TCR alpha sharing, but the models matched the sharing seen between unrelated individuals. In beta out-of-frame sequences, excess twin sharing was weaker, because having fewer shared sequences lowered the signal-to-noise ratio. Compared with coincidental sharing between unrelated individuals, out-of-frame TCR alpha sequences shared between twins showed an excess of sequences with low generation probability. Invariant T cells such as MAIT and iNKT could partly confound zero-insertion analyses, although diverse VJ usage argued against such confounding for most clonotypes.

CDR1 SQVTM and CDR2 ANQGSEA are derived from the germline V gene. Trimming removed 0 bases from V and 0 bases from J; the gene matches leave 10 bases unexplained. CDR3 length: 19 amino acids, cysteine to phenylalanine. Just CDR3 DNA is preserved here, 57 bases in frame from base 1. Every donor was a healthy Caucasian. Three pairs of female monozygotic twins, all aged about 18 to 29 years, made up the twin cohort. The RNA used for TCR libraries was isolated from peripheral blood mononuclear cells. These data were also reused for a study on yellow fever vaccine responses in identical twins. The second study, in turn, reports: The authors reported that the T cell response to vaccination in identical twins appeared partly convergent and partly personalized. In the study, vaccine-responding T cell clones were precisely tracked in identical twins.

The chain was built from TRBV29-1 and TRBJ2-3, with 12 central nucleotides matching TRBD2. The sequenced material came from PBMCs. This receptor was identified in a woman younger than 35 in good health. The bases read TGCAGCGTTGAAGATCTAATACTAGCGGGGGGATCTAGCACAGATACGCAGTATTTT. Its translation reads: CSVEDLILAGGSSTDTQYF.